Below, 19 T cell receptor beta chains from the same sample are listed, as sequenced in a study of blood T cell repertoires in COVID-19. Here immunoSEQ multiplex PCR was the method, and the copy in TCRdb shows in-frame clones only, minus some. The sample yields fewer than 300,000 clones, approximately 87% seen once. Sequenced sample: peripheral blood. The receptor set was obtained from a woman between 40 and 50 years old who had recovered from COVID-19.

The chain links TRBV15 to TRBJ2-1, with TRBD1 matching 7 bases. Germline V CDR1 and CDR2: LNHNV, YYDKDF (reference sequence). After removal of 3 bases from V and 8 bases from J, the junction contained 10 bases not matched to a gene. CDR3 length: 15 residues. The CDR3: CATSSRDRAFDEQFF. The DNA for the CDR3 is TGTGCCACCAGCAGTAGAGACAGGGCTTTCGATGAGCAGTTCTTC. Full variable domain (rest looked up from reference TRBV15 and TRBJ2-1): DAMVIQNPRYQVTQFGKPVTLSCSQTLNHNVMYWYQQKSSQAPKLLFHYYDKDFNNEADTPDNFQSRRPNTSFCFLDIRSPGLGDTAMYLCATSSRDRAFDEQFFGPGTRLTVL.

The V call is TRBV4-1, the J call TRBJ1-4, with 7 nucleotides matching TRBD1. CDR3 length: 15 residues. V was clipped by 4 bases and J by 4 bases; unmatched bases: 6. CDR1 is MGHRA, CDR2 YSYEKL, per germline. CDR3 coding DNA: TGCGCCAGCAGCCCCGGGGACAGCGATAATGAAAAACTGTTTTTT. Amino acid sequence: CASSPGDSDNEKLFF.

This rearrangement joins TRBV5-4 to TRBJ1-1, with 11 bases aligning to TRBD1. Germline V gene data show CDR1 as SGHNT and CDR2 as YYREEE (reference sequence). There are 17 residues in the CDR3. V dropped 3 bases and J dropped 2; count of bases not matched to a gene: 9. The CDR3 DNA follows: TGTGCCAGCAGCTCTGGACGGGACAGGGGGGGAAACACTGAAGCTTTCTTT. It translates to CASSSGRDRGGNTEAFF. Full variable domain (rest looked up from reference TRBV5-4 and TRBJ1-1): ETGVTQSPTHLIKTRGQQVTLRCSSQSGHNTVSWYQQALGQGPQFIFQYYREEENGRGNFPPRFSGLQFPNYSSELNVNALELDDSALYLCASSSGRDRGGNTEAFFGQGTRLTVV.

The rearrangement links TRBV9 to TRBJ2-3; D is unclear. The CDR3 has 15 residues. The V gene's germline CDR1 is SGDLS and CDR2 YYNGEE. V gave up 0 bases and J gave up 6 bases, with 14 bases separating them. CDR3 sequence (DNA): TGTGCCAGCAGCGTAGTCTCGACATCCTCGGATACGCAGTATTTT. Its translation is CASSVVSTSSDTQYF.

This rearrangement joins TRBV7-9 to TRBJ1-1, with D possibly TRBD1 on 5 matching bases. This CDR3 contains 16 residues. Trimming pared 5 bases from V and 0 bases from J, leaving 16 bases between. Germline lookup yields CDR1 SEHNR and CDR2 FQNEAQ (reference sequence). The CDR3 is CASSPLGGRMNTEAFF. Written as DNA, the CDR3 is TGTGCCAGCAGCCCCCTGGGGGGACGCATGAACACTGAAGCTTTCTTT. The full variable domain, completed using reference TRBV7-9 and TRBJ1-1, is DTGVSQNPRHKITKRGQNVTFRCDPISEHNRLYWYRQTLGQGPEFLTYFQNEAQLEKSRLLSDRFSAERPKGSFSTLEIQRTEQGDSAMYLCASSPLGGRMNTEAFFGQGTRLTVV.

The chain has TRBV6-1 and TRBJ1-5; 9 bases map to TRBD1. The CDR3 has 19 residues. Germline values: CDR1 MNHNS, CDR2 SASEGT. V lost 2 bases and J lost 0; bases outside the gene matches: 11. CDR3 residues: CASSERETGGAYSNQPQHF. Here the CDR3 DNA reads TGTGCCAGCAGTGAAAGGGAGACAGGGGGTGCCTATAGCAATCAGCCCCAGCATTTT.

This clone was detected once. The gene calls are TRBV7-2 and TRBJ1-1, with TRBD1 as a possible D gene (5 bases). Germline assignment: CDR1 SGHTA and CDR2 FQGNSA. The CDR3 is 14 amino acids. The chain's CDR3 is CAIQGPGGGTEAFF. The CDR3, as DNA: TGTGCTATCCAAGGGCCCGGCGGGGGAACTGAAGCTTTCTTT.

The count of this clone is one. V is TRBV3-1 (or the pseudogene TRBV3-2) and J is TRBJ2-1; TRBD2 matches at 7 bases. CDR1 is LGHDT and CDR2 is YNNKEL in the germline V gene (reference sequence). The CDR3 extends over 16 amino acids. V lost 0 bases to trimming and J lost 5 bases; unmatched junction nucleotides: 7. CDR3 DNA: TGTGCCAGCAGCCAAGAGGGGAGGGACCCAAACAATGAGCAGTTCTTC. Its translation is CASSQEGRDPNNEQFF.

This clone was seen just once. This chain joins TRBV29-1 and TRBJ2-7; weak D call: TRBD2 (7 bases). Germline values: CDR1 SQVTM, CDR2 ANQGSEA. V was cut by 5 bases and J by 2 bases, with 13 bases left in between. This CDR3 is 13 amino acids long. CDR3 nucleotides: TGCAGCGTTACGGGGGGCAGAACCTACGAGCAGTACTTC. It codes for CSVTGGRTYEQYF.

The CDR3 spells CASSLDRGVITDTQYF. CDR3 sequence (DNA): TGCGCCAGCAGCTTGGATCGGGGGGTTATCACAGATACGCAGTATTTT. The rearrangement joins TRBV5-1 to TRBJ2-3; 7 bases are shared with TRBD2. J lost 2 bases, V lost 0 bases, and 6 bases had no gene match. Germline CDR1 reads SGHRS; CDR2 reads YFSETQ. CDR3 length equals 16 residues.

The genes are TRBV3-1 (or the pseudogene TRBV3-2) and TRBJ2-3, with 12 bases that match TRBD2. This CDR3 is built from 19 residues. J lost 6 bases, V lost 0 bases, and 13 bases had no gene match. Germline CDR1 LGHDT, CDR2 YNNKEL (reference sequence). This chain's CDR3 is CASSQDGPSGGASVDTQYF. The CDR3 nucleotides read TGTGCCAGCAGCCAAGATGGGCCTAGCGGGGGGGCCAGCGTGGATACGCAGTATTTT.

This rearrangement joins TRBV7-3 to TRBJ2-5, with 14 bases aligning to TRBD2. Losses at the gene ends were 1 base for V and 5 bases for J; bases not matched to a gene: 6. CDR3 length equals 17 residues. Germline-derived CDR1 and CDR2 are SGHTA and FQGTGA. This CDR3 is CASSLNPRTSGGETQYF. CDR3 bases: TGTGCCAGCAGCTTAAACCCCCGGACTAGCGGGGGGGAGACCCAGTACTTC.

The rearrangement joins TRBV21-1 to TRBJ1-3; the D call in the table, TRBD1, was not verified against the DNA. TRBV21-1 represents a pseudogene. The CDR3 sequence is 18 residues long. CDR3 sequence (DNA): TGTGCCAGCAGCGCCCAGAGCCAGGACAGGGAGGAGAGAAACACCATATATTTT. Translated, it gives CASSAQSQDREERNTIYF.

This chain links TRBV5-1 with TRBJ1-1; the match to TRBD1 covers 8 bases. CDR1 SGHRS and CDR2 YFSETQ come from the germline V gene. The CDR3 consists of 15 residues. V lost 2 bases and J lost 3; bases outside the gene matches: 6. The CDR3 region is CASSLFQTGDTEAFF. Written as DNA, the CDR3 is TGCGCCAGCAGCTTATTTCAGACAGGGGACACTGAAGCTTTCTTT.

The chain is built from TRBV12-5 and TRBJ1-5; TRBD1 is a possible D gene (5 bases). Per germline, CDR1 LGHNT and CDR2 FRNRAP. The CDR3 loop spans 16 amino acids. V was trimmed by 7 bases and J by 4 bases, leaving 20 bases between them. The CDR3 is CASAPSGGVRNQPQHF. The CDR3 nucleotides read TGTGCTAGTGCCCCATCGGGGGGGGTAAGGAATCAGCCCCAGCATTTT.

V usage is TRBV3-1 (or the pseudogene TRBV3-2) and J usage is TRBJ2-7; perhaps TRBD2 as D (6 bases). Looked up from germline, CDR1 is LGHDT and CDR2 is YNNKEL (reference sequence). The CDR3 has 17 amino acids. V gave up 3 bases and J gave up 2 bases, with 20 bases separating them. This CDR3 is CASSQAAAGLRPYEQYF. The CDR3 DNA follows: TGTGCCAGCAGCCAGGCCGCGGCGGGGCTACGACCCTACGAGCAGTACTTC.

The rearrangement links TRBV4-3 to TRBJ2-2; 8 nucleotides match TRBD2. The V gene's germline CDR1 is LGHNA and CDR2 YSLEER. CDR3 length equals 17 residues. V trimming: 3 bases; J trimming: 1 base; junction bases outside the gene matches: 7. This chain's CDR3 is CASSQDSRGGNTGELFF. The CDR3 DNA sequence: TGCGCCAGCAGCCAGGACTCTCGGGGGGGGAACACCGGGGAGCTGTTTTTT.

The chain joins TRBV3-1 (or the pseudogene TRBV3-2) to TRBJ1-1; weak D call: TRBD1 (5 bases). Germline loops: CDR1 LGHDT, CDR2 YNNKEL (reference sequence). This CDR3 region has 13 residues. The germline V and J ends were trimmed by 4 bases and 10 bases, with 16 bases remaining between them. The chain's CDR3 is CASSPGGGERAFF. Written as DNA, the CDR3 is TGTGCCAGCAGCCCCGGCGGGGGGGAGAGAGCTTTCTTT.

The CDR3 loop is CASSYDSSRLYSNQPQHF. The CDR3 region has the DNA TGTGCCAGTAGTTACGACAGCTCTCGCCTCTATAGCAATCAGCCCCAGCATTTT. The V and J genes are TRBV19 and TRBJ1-5; D perhaps matches TRBD1 (5 bases). With 5 bases removed from V and 0 bases from J, the gap between germline ends came to 20 bases. CDR3 length equals 18 residues. Germline values: CDR1 LNHDA, CDR2 SQIVND (reference sequence).